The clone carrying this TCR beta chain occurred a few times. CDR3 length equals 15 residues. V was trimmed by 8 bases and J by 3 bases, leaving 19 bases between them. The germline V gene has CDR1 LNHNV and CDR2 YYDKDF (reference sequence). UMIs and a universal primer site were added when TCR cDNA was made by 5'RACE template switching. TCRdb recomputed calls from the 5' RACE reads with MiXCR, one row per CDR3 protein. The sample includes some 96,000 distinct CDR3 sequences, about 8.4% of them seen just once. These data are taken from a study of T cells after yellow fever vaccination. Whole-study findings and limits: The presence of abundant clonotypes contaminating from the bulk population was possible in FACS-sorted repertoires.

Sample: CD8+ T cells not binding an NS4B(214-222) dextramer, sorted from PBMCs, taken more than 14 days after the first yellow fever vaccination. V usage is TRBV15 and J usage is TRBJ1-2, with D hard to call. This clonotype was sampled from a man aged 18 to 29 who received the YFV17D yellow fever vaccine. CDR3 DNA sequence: TGTGCCACCTCCGAGCCGGATCAACCCGACTATGGCTACACCTTC. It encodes CATSEPDQPDYGYTF. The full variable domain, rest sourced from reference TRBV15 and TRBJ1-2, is DAMVIQNPRYQVTQFGKPVTLSCSQTLNHNVMYWYQQKSSQAPKLLFHYYDKDFNNEADTPDNFQSRRPNTSFCFLDIRSPGLGDTAMYLCATSEPDQPDYGYTFGSGTRLTVV.